This TCR delta chain was recorded in a study of gamma delta lymphoproliferative disorders and STAT genes listed by TCRdb under 2018. With regard to the full study: Of the 9 Tgammadelta LGLL patients who were sequenced, 4 had symptomatic disease and 5 followed an indolent course. Gamma-chain libraries were prepared from at least 50 ng of genomic DNA using the LymphoTrack Dx TCRG Assay. Because no corresponding Invivoscribe delta assay was available, delta-chain libraries were prepared according to the standard operating procedure of the EuroClonality-NGS working group. The study profiled TCR gamma and delta CDR3 repertoires by deep sequencing in Tgammadelta lymphoproliferative disease patients and healthy controls, within a larger immunophenotypic and STAT-mutation study. The TCR-sequenced pilot group comprised under 10 Tgammadelta large granular lymphocyte leukemia patients and a couple of hepatosplenic T-cell lymphoma patients. To confirm the results, all delta-chain samples and two gamma-chain samples were sequenced a second time. Points the paper makes about the study in general: Vgamma9-JgammaP and Vdelta2-Ddelta3-Jdelta1 rearrangements dominated major clones in indolent patients but were absent in symptomatic patients, who used less common gene combinations. Control T cells likely spanned varied maturation stages, while leukemic cells were skewed toward terminal effectors, potentially limiting patient-control comparisons. The authors noted that NGS specificity may be reduced at low frequencies, so the public or private nature of leukemic clones needs confirmation. When whole repertoires were clustered, gamma repertoires from patients formed a group apart from those of healthy controls, but delta repertoires showed no separation between the groups. Almost every major gamma and delta clonotype found in patients was public, meaning shared with at least one healthy donor, with just a couple of gamma clonotypes being private to disease.

The CDR3 spans 16 residues, from the cysteine through the phenylalanine. The only DNA kept is the CDR3, 48 bases in frame from the first base. At the junction V is shortened by 0 bases and J by 3 bases; bases outside the gene matches: 10. Based on the germline V gene (reference sequence), the CDR1 and CDR2 sequences are TVYSNPD and GDNSRS. A word on this clone: Its antigen remains undetermined. No qualities accompany the bases; no much larger clone lies one base away.

In both library preparation methods, multiplex PCR was run with primers aimed at the conserved V and J regions of the TCR genes. After purification and pooling, the amplicons were sequenced on an Illumina MiSeq platform. The authors' analysis ran thus. MiXCR performed V(D)J alignment, clonotype assembly and translation, and VDJtools was used for functionality assessment and CDR3 repertoire analyses. CDR3 was defined per IMGT, and analyses were restricted to productive sequences using functional genes, excluding ORF genes and pseudogenes. Identical amino acid CDR3s of major clonotypes (frequency >=5%) were searched for across all patients and controls using a custom Python script. A one-sided non-parametric Wilcoxon test was used to compare clonotype frequencies in patients versus controls. TCRdb recomputed clones from the public reads with CATT; identical DNA rows were then combined. The V and J calls shown here were made by TCRdb, not taken from the authors' results. Recorded for this sample are approximately 690 delta-chain clones; roughly 6% of them occurred a single time. Of the sample, around 90% falls within the top ten clones.

Genomic DNA from peripheral blood mononuclear cells isolated from patients and controls was used for TCR sequencing. Of the sequenced patients, about five were male and about 6 were female, and the group's median age was around 65 years. All patients came from a single hematology unit in Padova, Italy, and their diagnoses were reclassified as T-LGLL or HSTCL using the 2017 WHO criteria. All patient samples were collected while patients were off therapy or before therapy. The material sequenced was blood. This TCR was sampled from a human donor with gamma-delta T-cell large granular lymphocyte leukemia. The sequence links TRDV3 to TRDJ1; TRDD3 lines up with 10 middle nucleotides. Read as DNA, the sequence is TGTGCCTTTAGTCCTAGCTGGGGGATATACTCCGATAAACTCATCTTT. Translated, it gives CAFSPSWGIYSDKLIF.